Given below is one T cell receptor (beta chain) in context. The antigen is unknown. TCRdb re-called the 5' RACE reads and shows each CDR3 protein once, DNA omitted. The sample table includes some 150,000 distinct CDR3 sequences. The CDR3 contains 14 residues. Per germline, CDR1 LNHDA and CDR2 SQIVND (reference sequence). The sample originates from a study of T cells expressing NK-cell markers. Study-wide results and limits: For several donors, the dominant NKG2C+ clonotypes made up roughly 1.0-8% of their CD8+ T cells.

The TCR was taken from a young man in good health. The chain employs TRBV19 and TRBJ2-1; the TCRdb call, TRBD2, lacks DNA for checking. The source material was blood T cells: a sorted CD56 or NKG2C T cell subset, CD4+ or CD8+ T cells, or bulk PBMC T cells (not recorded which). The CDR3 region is CASSIETSANEQFF.